The 13 T cell receptor beta chains below were found in one sample sequenced in a study of cytomegalovirus exposure and HLA in healthy donors. Use of 60 Vbeta and 13 Jbeta primers characterized the PCR. Clones were sequenced by immunoSEQ multiplex PCR, and TCRdb holds only the in-frame ones, with some missing. This sample has 200,000 to 250,000 clones; roughly 70% occur once, and the top ten carry under 2%. Sequenced input: PBMCs. These receptors were collected from a woman in her thirties in good health and CMV-seronegative.

This chain links TRBV9 with TRBJ2-2, with no clear D. The V end was cut by 3 bases, the J end by 8 bases, with 20 bases between. The CDR3 loop spans 16 amino acids. CDR1 and CDR2 (germline): SGDLS, YYNGEE. CDR3 DNA sequence: TGTGCCAGCAGCGCTTCCAAGGTCATTGGAGCAGGGGAGCTGTTTTTT. Translating gives CASSASKVIGAGELFF.

The genes are TRBV25-1 and TRBJ1-2, with D tentatively TRBD1 (6 bases). The CDR3 is 16 amino acids. The germline V and J ends were trimmed by 6 bases and 1 base, with 18 bases remaining between them. Germline lookup yields CDR1 MGHDK and CDR2 SYGVNS. In nucleotides, the CDR3 is TGTGCCAGCAGCAGTGGTGGGGGGGCTGATAACTATGGCTACACCTTC. Protein sequence: CASSSGGGADNYGYTF.

This chain links TRBV11-2 with TRBJ2-3, with a possible D match to TRBD2 (6 bases). The CDR3 spans 13 residues. Deletions cut 9 bases from V and 5 bases from J, with 15 bases between. Germline V gives CDR1 SGHAT, CDR2 FQNNGV. In nucleotides, the CDR3 is TGTGCCAGTGGGTTAGCGGCTCAAGATACGCAGTATTTT. Protein product: CASGLAAQDTQYF. Using reference TRBV11-2 and TRBJ2-3 for the parts outside the CDR3, the full variable domain is EAGVAQSPRYKIIEKRQSVAFWCNPISGHATLYWYQQILGQGPKLLIQFQNNGVVDDSQLPKDRFSAERLKGVDSTLKIQPAKLEDSAVYLCASGLAAQDTQYFGPGTRLTVL.

About this clone: One junction end does not reproduce the germline sequence, and a read error may be involved. The V gene is TRBV7-3, the J gene TRBJ2-2; 8 bases line up with TRBD2. Germline CDR1 and CDR2: SGHTA and FQGTGA. This CDR3 has 16 residues. The CDR3 reads CSSSPDLAGFTGELFF. CDR3 bases: TGTTCCAGCAGCCCCGATCTAGCGGGTTTTACCGGGGAGCTGTTTTTT.

This clone was detected only a few times. V and J are TRBV7-2 and TRBJ1-1, with 8 bases that match TRBD1. With V trimmed by 5 bases and J by 4 bases, 6 bases remained unmatched. The CDR3 length is 14 residues. The germline gives CDR1 SGHTA, CDR2 FQGNSA. The DNA for the CDR3 is TGTGCCAGCAGCCTACAGGGGGGTATCACTGAAGCTTTCTTT. Amino acid sequence: CASSLQGGITEAFF.

This clone was seen a few times. The chain joins TRBV2 to TRBJ1-5; 9 bases agree with TRBD1. Germline CDR1 SNHLY, CDR2 FYNNEI. CDR3 length equals 15 residues. J lost 3 bases, V lost 6 bases, and 6 bases had no gene match. CDR3 DNA: TGTGCCAGCAGGGGGGGACAGGGCATCAATCAGCCCCAGCATTTT. Its protein product is CASRGGQGINQPQHF. The full variable domain, its missing parts supplied by reference TRBV2 and TRBJ1-5, is EPEVTQTPSHQVTQMGQEVILRCVPISNHLYFYWYRQILGQKVEFLVSFYNNEISEKSEIFDDQFSVERPDGSNFTLKIRSTKLEDSAMYFCASRGGQGINQPQHFGDGTRLSIL.

The chain has TRBV15 and TRBJ2-7; no definite D call. V lost 0 bases, J lost 5 bases, and 11 bases lay in between. The germline V gene encodes CDR1 LNHNV and CDR2 YYDKDF (reference sequence). The CDR3 is 14 amino acids. CDR3 region: CATSREPTSNEQYF. CDR3 bases: TGTGCCACCAGCAGAGAACCGACTTCCAACGAGCAGTACTTC.

CDR3 in DNA: TGTGCCAGCAGCTTAGGGCGGGGCCACAATCAGCCCCAGCATTTT. Its translation: CASSLGRGHNQPQHF. This chain uses TRBV7-9 with TRBJ1-5; possibly TRBD1 for D (5 bases). This CDR3 has 15 residues. CDR1 and CDR2 (germline): SEHNR, FQNEAQ (reference sequence). V dropped 1 base and J dropped 3 bases, with 10 bases sitting between them.

This clone was counted between two and nine times. V gene TRBV29-1 combines with J gene TRBJ2-7, with 11 bases identical to TRBD2. The CDR3 is made up of 15 amino acids. Germline V gene data show CDR1 as SQVTM and CDR2 as ANQGSEA. The V gene end was trimmed by 2 bases and the J gene end by 2 bases; junction bases not matched to a gene: 5. The CDR3 protein is CSVELAGGPPYEQYF. CDR3 DNA sequence: TGCAGCGTTGAACTAGCGGGGGGTCCCCCCTACGAGCAGTACTTC.

The chain joins TRBV5-1 to TRBJ2-5; 12 bases are shared with TRBD2. The germline CDR1 and CDR2 sequences are SGHRS and YFSETQ. J lost 5 bases, V lost 2 bases, and 10 bases had no gene match. This CDR3 has 17 amino acids. CDR3 region: CASSLAPSGGARETQYF. CDR3 in DNA: TGCGCCAGCAGCTTAGCGCCTAGCGGGGGGGCGAGGGAGACCCAGTACTTC.

The chain recombines TRBV19 with TRBJ1-4, with a possible D match to TRBD1 (6 bases). The germline CDR1 and CDR2 sequences are LNHDA and SQIVND (reference sequence). CDR3 length: 13 amino acids. CDR3 DNA sequence: TGTTCTCCGGCGGGGGCTTGGAATGAAAAACTGTTTTTT. Translation: CSPAGAWNEKLFF.

The chain links TRBV11-2 to TRBJ2-1; TRBD2 aligns across 13 bases. Losses at the gene ends were 4 bases for V and 5 bases for J; bases not matched to a gene: 5. The germline CDR1 and CDR2 sequences are SGHAT and FQNNGV. CDR3 length: 16 amino acids. The CDR3 is CASSSGLAGVNNEQFF. The CDR3 nucleotides are TGTGCCAGCAGCTCCGGACTAGCGGGAGTCAACAATGAGCAGTTCTTC.

V is TRBV5-1 and J is TRBJ2-7; possibly TRBD2 for D (5 bases). This CDR3 has 17 residues. Germline V CDR1 and CDR2: SGHRS, YFSETQ. V lost 0 bases, J lost 2 bases, and 18 bases lay in between. The CDR3 loop reads CASSLERTGMRTYEQYF. For the CDR3, the DNA is TGCGCCAGCAGCTTGGAACGGACGGGGATGAGGACCTACGAGCAGTACTTC.